This T cell receptor beta chain derives from a study of HIV-infected children after antiretroviral therapy interruption (dated by TCRdb to between 2018 and 2021). In the study overall: The study included eight children, four on planned treatment interruption and four on continuous treatment, and all eight had a CD4+ count above 500 and a viral load below 50 copies/ml. A median age of around 10 years was recorded in the interruption group, and a median age of roughly 8 years was recorded in the continuous treatment group. Recorded exposure to EBV and CMV was present in most of the participating children. In the interruption arm, samples were obtained at week 0, week 12, end of interruption (week 24 or 48), and about 3 years after study end. For the continuous-treatment arm, samples from the corresponding weeks 0, 48 and 150 were analyzed. Alongside measurements of thymic output, the study compared TCR repertoires of children on planned treatment interruption with TCR repertoires of children on continuous antiretroviral treatment.

Preparation of the library involved 3' RACE. TCR libraries were constructed from RNA with a 3' RACE protocol that used unique molecular identifiers to correct for PCR amplification bias. Up to 12 amplicon libraries were pooled and sequenced on an Illumina MiSeq with v2 2x250 paired-end chemistry. In the source study's methods: Decombinator was used to process the reads, assigning V and J genes and CDR3 and applying barcode-based correction of errors and PCR bias. Before Gini coefficients were calculated with the R ineq package, the repertoires were subsampled to the same depth. GLIPH, Hamming distance and a shared triplet metric were used to assess CDR3 similarity. The public reads were run again by TCRdb, first through fastp at Q25 and then through MiXCR, and only productive beta chains were kept. CDR3 protein duplicates are merged, each entry listing the most common genes and DNA. These V and J calls originate from TCRdb's pipeline instead of the authors' own analysis. A total of about 89,000 distinct CDR3 sequences appear in this sample, under 8% of them only once. Of the sample, roughly 1% falls within the top ten clones.

As for this clonotype: The target of this receptor is not known. Within one base of it there is no much larger clone, and no base qualities were kept.

The CDR3 runs 15 amino acids, cysteine and phenylalanine included. Only the CDR3 portion is preserved as DNA: 45 bases, with reading frame beginning at the first base. V gives up 4 bases and J gives up 5 bases, and the segment between their germline ends measures 17 bases. Looking up the germline V gene yields CDR1 SGHDT and CDR2 YYEEEE. The paper as a whole reports these results and caveats: In the naive CD4+ repertoires of PTI patients, CDR3 sharing between time points dropped after the start of interruption, while many sequences were shared between the end of interruption and 3 years later. Sorted CD45RA+ naive cells might include minor non-naive CD45RA+ populations such as EMRA or stem memory cells. The naive CD4+ Gini coefficient rose by the end of treatment interruption, suggesting clonal expansion, and returned to baseline by 3 years. The small number of patients is a limitation of the study, so the data should be interpreted with caution.

The sample's treatment or condition label, decoded: PENTA 11 planned treatment interruption arm or continuous ART arm. The participants, all children from the United Kingdom aged 2 to 15 years, had been on at least three-drug ART for a minimum of 24 weeks. Cryopreserved PBMCs containing at least 5 million viable cells were needed, and a few candidate patients were excluded because their viable PBMC yield was low. Using a FACSAria III cell sorter, naive CD4+ CD45RA+ CD45RO- T cells were FACS-sorted out of thawed PBMCs. After sorting, cells were fixed, and RNA was extracted with the RNeasy FFPE kit and then with the RNeasy Micro kit.

This clonotype was obtained from a pool of human donors with HIV. This receptor chain uses TRBV5-6 and TRBJ2-3; a tentative D call is TRBD1 (6 bases match). The starting material was CD45RA+ CD4+ T cells from PBMCs, pooled from several time points, obtained from a donor given antiretroviral therapy, either interrupted or continuous. The cell subset or site label for this specimen denotes: naive CD4+ CD45RA+ CD45RO- T cells. For the CDR3, the sequence is CASSRKQGFGDTQYF. In nucleotides, the sequence is TGTGCCAGCAGCCGGAAACAGGGTTTTGGAGATACGCAGTATTTT.